This paragraph reports one TCR beta chain. The antigen is unknown. This sample was included in a study of metastatic and nonmetastatic thyroid tumors. Study at large: For malignant and benign thyroid patients, tumor or nodule tissue and blood were the sources whose repertoires were compared. Overall study results and limits: A significant increase in TCR beta diversity was reportedly seen in malignant thyroid tumors relative to benign nodules, in blood and tumor.

The CDR3 sequence is 11 residues long. Per the germline V gene, CDR1 is DFQATT and CDR2 is SNEGSKA (reference sequence). Trimming pared 6 bases from V and 6 bases from J, leaving 9 bases between. Per the original data handling: Clinicopathological groups of papillary thyroid cancer showed CDR3 differences that were used to build a distant-metastasis classifier. TCRdb re-processed the PCR reads through MiXCR. The authors' filters were not applied to this entry. The sample contains about 15,000 clones, about 20% of which appear only once. Until they underwent thyroid surgery, no patient had received any treatment.

The J gene is TRBJ2-1, the V gene TRBV20-1, with D possibly matching TRBD2 (5 bases). The receptor's source is a female donor with papillary thyroid cancer or a benign thyroid nodule (not recorded which). Some clones in this sample may be carry-over from other donors' samples. The sequencing input was blood. CDR3 DNA: TGCAGTGCAGTAACTAGCAATGAGCAGTTCTTC. Residues: CSAVTSNEQFF.